Each of the 24 T cell receptor beta chains below was sequenced from the same sample in a study of T-cell reconstitution after alpha-beta-depleted transplantation in children. Preparation of the TCRbeta library involved a method that used unique molecular identifiers. One entry per CDR3 protein, called by TCRdb with MiXCR from the PCR reads. In the table there are some 550,000 distinct CDR3 sequences, under 25% of which are singletons. Sequencing was performed on PBMCs, mostly from graft donor cells, taken 360 days after TCRalphabeta/CD19-depleted stem cell transplant. Receptor source: a boy less than two years old who had a stem cell transplant for acute myeloid leukemia, so the T cells may come from the graft donor.

In DNA form, the CDR3 reads TGTGCCAGCAGTTCCGCCCCACAGGGACCCTACGAGCAGTACGTC. The encoded protein is CASSSAPQGPYEQYV. This chain uses TRBV21-1 with TRBJ2-7; the table's D call, TRBD1, has no DNA check behind it. TRBV21-1 is noted as a pseudogene. The CDR3 has 15 amino acids.

The V call is TRBV6-2 or TRBV6-3, the J call TRBJ2-7; D gene ambiguous. CDR1 and CDR2 from the germline V gene are MNHEY and SVGEGT. V was cut by 0 bases and J by 1 base, with 4 bases left in between. This CDR3 has 13 amino acids. This CDR3 is CASSYSNSYEQYV. CDR3 nucleotides: TGTGCCAGCAGTTACTCTAATTCCTACGAGCAGTACGTC.

This clonotype was seen at least ten times. This rearrangement joins TRBV20-1 to TRBJ1-3; no firm D call. V gave up 8 bases and J gave up 8 bases, with 13 bases separating them. The germline V gene encodes CDR1 DFQATT and CDR2 SNEGSKA (reference sequence). This CDR3 has 11 amino acids. The DNA for the CDR3 is TGCAGTTTACCCCGGGCCCACACCATATATTTT. This translates into CSLPRAHTIYF.

This sequence joins TRBV5-1 and TRBJ1-1, with 8 bases aligning to TRBD1. The germline CDR1 and CDR2 sequences are SGHRS and YFSETQ. The CDR3 length is 15 residues. Trimming cost V 4 bases and J 2 bases; bases outside gene matches: 7. CDR3 nucleotide sequence: TGCGCCAGCAGCCCACAGGGGGGCCAAAACACTGAAGCTTTCTTT. This translates into CASSPQGGQNTEAFF.

This clonotype was found many times. This chain joins TRBV20-1 and TRBJ1-1; D is unresolved. CDR1 is DFQATT and CDR2 is SNEGSKA in the germline V gene (reference sequence). The ends were cut back, 4 bases at V and 0 bases at J, with 12 bases in the middle. The CDR3 runs 14 residues. The CDR3 region has the DNA TGCAGTGCTACCACACCGATCATGAACACTGAAGCTTTCTTT. Protein sequence: CSATTPIMNTEAFF.

This clonotype was picked up many times. This chain links TRBV12-3 or TRBV12-4 with TRBJ2-2; D may match TRBD1 or TRBD2 (6 bases each). V lost 3 bases to trimming and J lost 5 bases, with 10 bases between them. The CDR3 is 14 amino acids. This CDR3 reads CASSFGGRTGELFF. The CDR3 bases are TGTGCCAGCAGTTTTGGGGGGCGGACCGGGGAGCTGTTTTTT.

The chain recombines TRBV5-5 with TRBJ1-4; D is uncertain. The germline V and J ends were trimmed by 1 base and 0 bases, with 7 bases remaining between them. CDR1 SGHKS and CDR2 YYEKEE come from the germline V gene (reference sequence). The CDR3 covers 15 residues. CDR3 DNA sequence: TGTGCCAGCAGCTTGAGAGATGCAACTAATGAAAAACTGTTTTTT. It translates to CASSLRDATNEKLFF.

This clonotype has at least ten counts. This sequence joins TRBV12-3 or TRBV12-4 and TRBJ2-1; tentative D call: TRBD1 (6 bases). The CDR3 totals 12 residues. Trimming left V 3 bases short and J 10 bases short, with 10 bases between. CDR3 DNA sequence: TGTGCCAGCAGTTTCGCGACAGGCGAGCAGTTCTTC. The encoded protein is CASSFATGEQFF.

This clonotype has a handful of counts. The chain joins TRBV9 to TRBJ2-1; D ambiguous. With 5 bases removed from V and 10 bases from J, the gap between germline ends came to 16 bases. The germline V gene encodes CDR1 SGDLS and CDR2 YYNGEE. The CDR3 is 13 residues long. The CDR3 loop is CASSRTPLGEQFF. The CDR3 bases are TGTGCCAGCAGTAGGACCCCACTGGGGGAGCAGTTCTTC.

This clonotype was counted only a few times. J is TRBJ1-6 and V is TRBV20-1, with TRBD1 matching 7 bases. The CDR3 has 18 amino acids. Trimming at V came to 0 bases and at J to 11 bases, leaving 19 bases not matched to a gene. Looked up from germline, CDR1 is DFQATT and CDR2 is SNEGSKA (reference sequence). The CDR3 sequence is CSARDWPQGNRGLAPLHF. Written as DNA, the CDR3 is TGCAGTGCTAGAGATTGGCCACAGGGGAATCGGGGTTTAGCACCCCTCCACTTT.

This rearrangement joins TRBV4-3 to TRBJ2-1, with D possibly being TRBD1 (6 bases). Germline-derived CDR1 and CDR2 are LGHNA and YSLEER. The CDR3 runs to 16 residues. V was trimmed by 0 bases and J by 2 bases, leaving 11 bases between them. CDR3 sequence (DNA): TGCGCCAGCAGCCAAGATGAAACAGGGCCCTACAATGAGCAGTTCTTC. Amino acids: CASSQDETGPYNEQFF.

This clonotype was detected only a few times. The J gene is TRBJ2-1, the V gene TRBV11-1; TRBD1 might be the D (6 bases). V lost 3 bases to trimming and J lost 0 bases, with 18 bases between them. CDR1 is SGHAT and CDR2 is FQDESV in the germline V gene (reference sequence). The CDR3 loop spans 18 amino acids. CDR3: CASSFEDSYSFSYNEQFF. The CDR3 DNA follows: TGTGCCAGCAGCTTCGAGGACAGCTACTCCTTCTCCTACAATGAGCAGTTCTTC.

This clonotype was counted ten times or more. The chain joins TRBV29-1 to TRBJ2-1; TRBD2 is a possible D gene (7 bases). The V gene lost 7 bases and the J gene lost 3 bases, with 19 bases spanning the gap. Per the germline V gene, CDR1 is SQVTM and CDR2 is ANQGSEA. The CDR3 extends over 15 amino acids. CDR3 coding DNA: TGCAGCGGGGGGCGATCCGGGGACTACTACAATGAGCAGTTCTTC. It specifies CSGGRSGDYYNEQFF.

This clonotype was observed a handful of times. The chain employs TRBV5-1 and TRBJ2-7; 10 bases agree with TRBD1. The CDR3 runs 15 residues. The germline V gene has CDR1 SGHRS and CDR2 YFSETQ. The V segment lost 2 bases and the J segment 3 bases; nucleotides outside the gene matches: 5. CDR3 bases: TGCGCCAGCAGCTTCTTGGACAGGGGGTTCTACGAGCAGTACGTC. It yields the protein CASSFLDRGFYEQYV.

The chain has TRBV7-2 and TRBJ2-2; 11 bases align to TRBD2. Germline lookup yields CDR1 SGHTA and CDR2 FQGNSA. V dropped 3 bases and J dropped 3; count of bases not matched to a gene: 3. The length of the CDR3 is 16 residues. The CDR3 loop is CASSFSSGGYTGELFF. As DNA, the CDR3 is TGTGCCAGCAGCTTCTCTAGCGGGGGGTACACCGGGGAGCTGTTTTTT.

In this sample, this clonotype turned up a few times. V usage is TRBV20-1 and J usage is TRBJ1-5; perhaps TRBD1 as D (5 bases). Germline V gives CDR1 DFQATT, CDR2 SNEGSKA (reference sequence). The V gene lost 4 bases and the J gene lost 7 bases, with 17 bases spanning the gap. The CDR3 consists of 14 residues. As DNA, the CDR3 is TGCAGTGCTACCGACCCAGGGCCCCTACAGCCCCAGCATTTT. It encodes CSATDPGPLQPQHF.

V usage is TRBV20-1 and J usage is TRBJ2-1; 10 nucleotides line up with TRBD2. The J segment lost 3 bases and the V segment lost 6 bases, leaving 11 bases of the junction unmatched. Germline V gene data show CDR1 as DFQATT and CDR2 as SNEGSKA (reference sequence). CDR3 length equals 16 residues. The CDR3 bases are TGCAGTGCGGAAAAGGGCCTAGCGGGGGTCTACAATGAGCAGTTCTTC. Amino acids: CSAEKGLAGVYNEQFF.

In its sample, this clonotype was seen many times. The chain has TRBV19 and TRBJ2-7, with 7 bases identical to TRBD1. With V trimmed by 1 base and J by 3 bases, 3 bases remained unmatched. Germline lookup yields CDR1 LNHDA and CDR2 SQIVND (reference sequence). The CDR3 covers 14 residues. CDR3 residues: CASSIARGIYEQYF. In DNA, the CDR3 is TGTGCCAGTAGTATAGCCAGGGGGATCTACGAGCAGTACTTC.

J is TRBJ1-2 and V is TRBV29-1; D is perhaps TRBD1 (5 bases). Germline CDR1 SQVTM, CDR2 ANQGSEA. The CDR3 consists of 15 residues. Trimming stripped 7 bases from V and 6 bases from J, with 24 bases between. The CDR3 here is CSAAELGQWADGYTF. CDR3 coding DNA: TGCAGCGCCGCAGAACTTGGACAATGGGCGGATGGCTACACCTTC.

This clonotype was observed a few times. This rearrangement joins TRBV2 to TRBJ2-7, with D possibly being TRBD2 (6 bases). The CDR3 contains 15 residues. Trimming removed 5 bases at V and 0 bases at J, with 14 bases between. CDR1 SNHLY and CDR2 FYNNEI come from the germline V gene. The DNA for the CDR3 is TGTGCCAGCAGTCCCGGGGAGGTTCGCTCCTACGAGCAGTACGTC. It specifies CASSPGEVRSYEQYV.

This clonotype appeared a few times. The chain uses TRBV28 and TRBJ2-1; D gene uncertain. V lost 5 bases and J lost 3, with 5 bases in between. Per the germline V gene, CDR1 is MDHEN and CDR2 is SYDVKM. This CDR3 is 12 amino acids long. This CDR3 reads CASSQIYNEQFF. DNA of the CDR3: TGTGCCAGCAGTCAAATCTACAATGAGCAGTTCTTC.

This chain joins TRBV14 and TRBJ1-3; D gene unclear. Germline V gives CDR1 SGHDN, CDR2 FVKESK. The V gene lost 4 bases and the J gene lost 0 bases, with 13 bases spanning the gap. The CDR3 spans 16 residues. The CDR3 nucleotides read TGTGCCAGCAGCCTTACACGGGATTTCTCTGGAAACACCATATATTTT. Translation: CASSLTRDFSGNTIYF.

This clonotype was recorded a few times. The chain uses TRBV20-1 and TRBJ1-3; possible D gene TRBD1, 5 bases. V was cut by 0 bases and J by 2 bases, with 11 bases left in between. This CDR3 comprises 15 residues. CDR1 DFQATT and CDR2 SNEGSKA come from the germline V gene (reference sequence). The CDR3 region is CSARDFQTAGNTIYF. The CDR3 coding sequence is TGCAGTGCTAGAGACTTTCAGACAGCTGGAAACACCATATATTTT.

The rearrangement links TRBV5-5 to TRBJ1-2, with D possibly TRBD1 on 6 matching bases. V shed 3 bases and J shed 6 bases, with 12 bases lying between them. The CDR3 is 13 residues long. Germline CDR1 reads SGHKS; CDR2 reads YYEKEE (reference sequence). CDR3 protein: CASSSTGGNGYTF. The DNA of the CDR3 is TGTGCCAGCAGCTCGACAGGAGGGAATGGCTACACCTTC.